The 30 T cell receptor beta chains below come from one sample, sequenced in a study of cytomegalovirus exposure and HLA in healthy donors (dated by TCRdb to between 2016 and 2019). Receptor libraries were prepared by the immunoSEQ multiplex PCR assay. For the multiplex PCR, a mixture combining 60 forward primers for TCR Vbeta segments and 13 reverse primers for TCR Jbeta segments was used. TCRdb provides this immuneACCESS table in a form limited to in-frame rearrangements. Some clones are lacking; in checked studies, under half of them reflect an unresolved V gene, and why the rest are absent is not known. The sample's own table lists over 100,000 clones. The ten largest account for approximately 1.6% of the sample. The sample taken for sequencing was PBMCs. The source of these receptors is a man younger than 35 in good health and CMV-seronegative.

The CDR3 nucleotides are TGTGCCAGCACCTATGGACAGGGCTCATCCTACGAGCAGTACTTC. Its translation is CASTYGQGSSYEQYF. The rearrangement joins TRBV6-1 to TRBJ2-7, with 8 nucleotides matching TRBD1. The CDR3 is 15 residues long. V lost 7 bases and J lost 1; bases outside the gene matches: 9. Looked up from germline, CDR1 is MNHNS and CDR2 is SASEGT.

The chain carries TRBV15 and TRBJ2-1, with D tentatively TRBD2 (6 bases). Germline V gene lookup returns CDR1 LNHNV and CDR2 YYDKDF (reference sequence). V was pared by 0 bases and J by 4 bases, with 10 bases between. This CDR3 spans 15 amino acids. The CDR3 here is CATSRDEAGYNEQFF. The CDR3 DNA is TGTGCCACCAGCAGAGATGAGGCGGGGTACAATGAGCAGTTCTTC.

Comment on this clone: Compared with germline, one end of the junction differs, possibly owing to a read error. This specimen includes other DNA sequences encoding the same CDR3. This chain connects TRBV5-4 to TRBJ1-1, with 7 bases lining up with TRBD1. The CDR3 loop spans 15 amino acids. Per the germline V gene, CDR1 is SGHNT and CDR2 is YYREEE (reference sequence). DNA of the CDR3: TGTGCCAGCAGCTTGGGGGCAGGGGGTCACACTGAAGCCTTCTTT. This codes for CASSLGAGGHTEAFF. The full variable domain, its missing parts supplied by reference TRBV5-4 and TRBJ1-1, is ETGVTQSPTHLIKTRGQQVTLRCSSQSGHNTVSWYQQALGQGPQFIFQYYREEENGRGNFPPRFSGLQFPNYSSELNVNALELDDSALYLCASSLGAGGHTEAFFGQGTRLTVV.

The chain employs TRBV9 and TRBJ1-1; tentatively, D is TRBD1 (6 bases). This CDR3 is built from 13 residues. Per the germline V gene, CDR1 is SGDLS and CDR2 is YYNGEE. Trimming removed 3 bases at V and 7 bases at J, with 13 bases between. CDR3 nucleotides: TGTGCCAGCAGCGAAACCATCAGGGGTGAAGCTTTCTTT. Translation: CASSETIRGEAFF.

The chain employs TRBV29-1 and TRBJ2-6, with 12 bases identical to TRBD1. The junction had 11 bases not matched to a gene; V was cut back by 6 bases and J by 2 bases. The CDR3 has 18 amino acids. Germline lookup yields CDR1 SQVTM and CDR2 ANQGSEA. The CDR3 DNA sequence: TGCAGCGTCGTCCTGTCCGGGACAGGGGGCGCTGGGGCCAACGTCCTGACTTTC. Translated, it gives CSVVLSGTGGAGANVLTF.

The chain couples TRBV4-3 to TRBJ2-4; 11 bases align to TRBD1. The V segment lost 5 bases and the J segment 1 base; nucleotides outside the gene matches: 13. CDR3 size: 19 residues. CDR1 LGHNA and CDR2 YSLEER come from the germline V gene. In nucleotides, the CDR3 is TGCGCCAGCAGCGAAGGACAGGGGGCGCCTGGAGTCGCCAAAAACATTCAGTACTTC. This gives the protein CASSEGQGAPGVAKNIQYF.

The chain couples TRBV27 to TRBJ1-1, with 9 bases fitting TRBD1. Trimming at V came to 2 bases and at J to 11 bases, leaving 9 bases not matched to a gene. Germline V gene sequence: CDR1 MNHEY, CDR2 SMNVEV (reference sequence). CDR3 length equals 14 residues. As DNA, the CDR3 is TGTGCCAGCAGTTTAAGACCGGGACAGGGAATCGCTTTCTTT. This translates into CASSLRPGQGIAFF.

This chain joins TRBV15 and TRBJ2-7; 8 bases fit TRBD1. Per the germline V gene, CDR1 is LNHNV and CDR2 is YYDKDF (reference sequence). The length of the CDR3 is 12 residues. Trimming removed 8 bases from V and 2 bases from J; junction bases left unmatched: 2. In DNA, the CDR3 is TGTGCCACCGGGACAGGACCCTACGAGCAGTACTTC. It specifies CATGTGPYEQYF.

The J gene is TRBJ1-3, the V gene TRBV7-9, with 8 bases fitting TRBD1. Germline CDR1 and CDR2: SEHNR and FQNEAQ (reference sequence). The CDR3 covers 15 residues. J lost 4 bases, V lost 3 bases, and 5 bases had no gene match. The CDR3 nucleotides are TGTGCCAGCAGCTTTCAGGGGGCGACGGGAAACACCATATATTTT. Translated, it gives CASSFQGATGNTIYF.

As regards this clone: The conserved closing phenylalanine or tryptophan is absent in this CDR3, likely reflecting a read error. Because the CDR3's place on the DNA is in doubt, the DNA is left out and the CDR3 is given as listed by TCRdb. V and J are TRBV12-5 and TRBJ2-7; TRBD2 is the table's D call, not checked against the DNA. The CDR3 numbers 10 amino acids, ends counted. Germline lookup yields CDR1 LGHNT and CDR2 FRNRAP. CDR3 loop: CASGLVLSSS.

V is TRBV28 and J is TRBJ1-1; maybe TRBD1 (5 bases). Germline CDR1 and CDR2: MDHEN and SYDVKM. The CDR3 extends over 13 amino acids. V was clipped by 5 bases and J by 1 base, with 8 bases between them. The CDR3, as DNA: TGTGCCAGCAGTCCGCAGGGGAACACTGAAGCTTTCTTT. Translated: CASSPQGNTEAFF.

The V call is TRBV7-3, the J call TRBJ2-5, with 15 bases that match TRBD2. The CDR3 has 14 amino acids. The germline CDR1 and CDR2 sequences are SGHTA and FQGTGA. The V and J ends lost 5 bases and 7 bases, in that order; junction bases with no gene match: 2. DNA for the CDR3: TGTGCCAGCAGCGCGGGACTAGCGGGAGGGACCCAGTACTTC. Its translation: CASSAGLAGGTQYF.

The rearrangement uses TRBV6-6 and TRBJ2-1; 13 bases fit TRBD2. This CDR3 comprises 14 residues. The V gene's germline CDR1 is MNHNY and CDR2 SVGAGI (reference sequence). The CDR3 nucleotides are TGTGCGACACTAGCGGGAGGGATCTACAATGAGCAGTTCTTC. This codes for CATLAGGIYNEQFF.

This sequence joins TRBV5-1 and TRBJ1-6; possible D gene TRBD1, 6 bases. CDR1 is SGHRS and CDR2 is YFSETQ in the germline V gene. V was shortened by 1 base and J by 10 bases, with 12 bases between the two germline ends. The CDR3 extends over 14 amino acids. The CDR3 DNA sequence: TGCGCCAGCAGCTTGACAGGGCCGGGATCACCCCTCCACTTT. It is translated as CASSLTGPGSPLHF.

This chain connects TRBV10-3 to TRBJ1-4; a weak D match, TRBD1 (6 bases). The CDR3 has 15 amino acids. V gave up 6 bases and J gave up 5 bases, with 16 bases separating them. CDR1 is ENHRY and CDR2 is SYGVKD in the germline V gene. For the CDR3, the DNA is TGTGCCATCAGGGGCCGGGACAATCCCAATGAAAAACTGTTTTTT. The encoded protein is CAIRGRDNPNEKLFF.

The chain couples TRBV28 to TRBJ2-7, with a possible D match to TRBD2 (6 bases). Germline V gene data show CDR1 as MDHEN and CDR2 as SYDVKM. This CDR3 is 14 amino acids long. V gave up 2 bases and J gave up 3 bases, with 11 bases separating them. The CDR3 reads CASSLTGLNYEQYF. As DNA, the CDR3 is TGTGCCAGCAGTTTAACGGGACTCAACTACGAGCAGTACTTC.

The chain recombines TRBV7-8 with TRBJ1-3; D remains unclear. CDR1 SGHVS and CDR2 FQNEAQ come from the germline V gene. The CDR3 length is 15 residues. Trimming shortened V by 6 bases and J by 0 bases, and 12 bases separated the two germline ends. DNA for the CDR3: TGTGCCAGCAGAGAGGGCCGCTCCTCTGGAAACACCATATATTTT. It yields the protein CASREGRSSGNTIYF.

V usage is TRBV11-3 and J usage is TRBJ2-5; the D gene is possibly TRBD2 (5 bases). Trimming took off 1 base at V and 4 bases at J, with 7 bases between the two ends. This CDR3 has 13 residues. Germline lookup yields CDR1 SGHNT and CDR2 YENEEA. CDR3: CASSLAAGETQYF. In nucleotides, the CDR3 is TGTGCCAGCAGCTTAGCGGCGGGAGAGACCCAGTACTTC.

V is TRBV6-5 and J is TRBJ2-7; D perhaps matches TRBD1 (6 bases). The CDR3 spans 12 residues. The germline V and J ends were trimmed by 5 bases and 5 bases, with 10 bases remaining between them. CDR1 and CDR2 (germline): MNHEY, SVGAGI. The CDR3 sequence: CASSQNRDEQYF. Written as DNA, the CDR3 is TGTGCCAGCAGTCAAAACAGGGACGAGCAGTACTTC.

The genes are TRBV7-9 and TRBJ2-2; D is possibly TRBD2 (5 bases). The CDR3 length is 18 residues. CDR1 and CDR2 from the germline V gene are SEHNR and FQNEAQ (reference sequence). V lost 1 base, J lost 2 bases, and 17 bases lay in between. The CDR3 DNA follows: TGTGCCAGCAGCTTAGTCGGGCTAGGACGGGGTAACACCGGGGAGCTGTTTTTT. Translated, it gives CASSLVGLGRGNTGELFF.

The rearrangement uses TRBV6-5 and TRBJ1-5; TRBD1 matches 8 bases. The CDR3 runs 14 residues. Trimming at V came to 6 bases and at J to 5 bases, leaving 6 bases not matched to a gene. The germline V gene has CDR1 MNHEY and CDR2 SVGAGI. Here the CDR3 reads CASSTGQGDQPQHF. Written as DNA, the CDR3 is TGTGCCAGCAGCACTGGACAGGGCGATCAGCCCCAGCATTTT.

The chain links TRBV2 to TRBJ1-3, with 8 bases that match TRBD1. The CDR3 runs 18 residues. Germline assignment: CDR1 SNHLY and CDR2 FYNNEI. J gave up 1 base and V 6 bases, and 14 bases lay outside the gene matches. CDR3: CASSDSTDRDYSGNTIYF. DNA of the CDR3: TGTGCCAGCAGCGACAGTACGGACAGGGACTATTCTGGAAACACCATATATTTT.

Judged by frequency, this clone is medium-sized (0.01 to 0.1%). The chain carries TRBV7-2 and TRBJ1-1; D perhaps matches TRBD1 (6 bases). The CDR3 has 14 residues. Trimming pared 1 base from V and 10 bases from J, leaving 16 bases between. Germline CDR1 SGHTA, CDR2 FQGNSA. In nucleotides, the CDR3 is TGTGCCAGCAGCTTAGTTGCGGGGGCTTCAGGAGCTTTCTTT. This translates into CASSLVAGASGAFF. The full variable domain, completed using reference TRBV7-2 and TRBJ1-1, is GAGVSQSPSNKVTEKGKDVELRCDPISGHTALYWYRQSLGQGLEFLIYFQGNSAPDKSGLPSDRFSAERTGGSVSTLTIQRTQQEDSAVYLCASSLVAGASGAFFGQGTRLTVV.

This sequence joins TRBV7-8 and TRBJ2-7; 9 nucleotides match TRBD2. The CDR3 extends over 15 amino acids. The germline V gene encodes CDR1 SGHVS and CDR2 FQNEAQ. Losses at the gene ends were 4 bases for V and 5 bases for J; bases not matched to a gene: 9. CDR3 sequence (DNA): TGTGCCAGCAGCTCAACGGGACTAGCTCCACACGAGCAGTACTTC. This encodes CASSSTGLAPHEQYF.

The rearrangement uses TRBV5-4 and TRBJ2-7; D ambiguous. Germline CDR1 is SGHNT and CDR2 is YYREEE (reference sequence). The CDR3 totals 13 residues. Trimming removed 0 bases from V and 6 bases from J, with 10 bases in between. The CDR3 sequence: CASSLAFGGEQYF. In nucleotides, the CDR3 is TGTGCCAGCAGCTTGGCCTTTGGCGGCGAGCAGTACTTC.

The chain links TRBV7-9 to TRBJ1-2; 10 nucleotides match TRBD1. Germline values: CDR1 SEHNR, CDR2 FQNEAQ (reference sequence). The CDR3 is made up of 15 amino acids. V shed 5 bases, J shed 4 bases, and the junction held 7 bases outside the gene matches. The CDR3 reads CASSTDRGPFYGYTF. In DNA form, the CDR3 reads TGTGCCAGCAGCACAGACAGGGGGCCCTTCTATGGCTACACCTTC.

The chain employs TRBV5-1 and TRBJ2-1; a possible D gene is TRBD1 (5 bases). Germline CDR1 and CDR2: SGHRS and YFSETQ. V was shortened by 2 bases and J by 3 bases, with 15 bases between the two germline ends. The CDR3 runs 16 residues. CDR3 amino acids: CASSFPPGHFYNEQFF. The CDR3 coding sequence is TGCGCCAGCAGCTTCCCACCAGGGCACTTCTACAATGAGCAGTTCTTC.

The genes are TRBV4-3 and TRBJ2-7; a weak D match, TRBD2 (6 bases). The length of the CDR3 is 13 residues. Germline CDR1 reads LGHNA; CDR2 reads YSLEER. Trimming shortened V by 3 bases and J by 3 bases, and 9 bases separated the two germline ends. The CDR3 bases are TGCGCCAGCAGCCACCGGGGGAGCTACGAGCAGTACTTC. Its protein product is CASSHRGSYEQYF.

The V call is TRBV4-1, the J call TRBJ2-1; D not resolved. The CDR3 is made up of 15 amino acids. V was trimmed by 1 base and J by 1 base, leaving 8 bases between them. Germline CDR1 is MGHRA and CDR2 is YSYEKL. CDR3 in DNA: TGCGCCAGCAGCCAAGGTCCGGGTTCCTACAATGAGCAGTTCTTC. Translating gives CASSQGPGSYNEQFF.

CDR3 bases: TGTGCCAGCAGTTACCCACCGGGACAGGGGGGGGAGCAGTACTTC. Translated: CASSYPPGQGGEQYF. The genes are TRBV6-6 and TRBJ2-7; TRBD1 agrees at 11 bases. The CDR3 length is 15 residues. Germline values: CDR1 MNHNY, CDR2 SVGAGI (reference sequence). V gave up 2 bases and J gave up 7 bases; unmatched junction bases: 7.